Given below is one T cell receptor (beta chain) in context. This entry is derived from a study of identifying expanded T cells in peripheral blood. The trim removed 7 bases at V and 1 base at J, leaving 7 bases unmatched. Germline lookup yields CDR1 MNHEY and CDR2 SVGAGI. The CDR3 extends over 15 amino acids. TCRdb's copy holds only in-frame clones and misses some; the assay was immunoSEQ multiplex PCR. The sample lists approximately 75,000 clones, 85% to 90% occurring once. J is TRBJ2-5 and V is TRBV6-5; 9 bases line up with TRBD2. The TCR was taken from a person aged 18 to 75 in good health. Sequences were obtained from blood. The DNA of the CDR3 is TGTGCCAGCACCCAAGCGGGAGGTACCCAAGAGACCCAGTACTTC. Its translation: CASTQAGGTQETQYF.